This is a list of T cell receptor beta chains from one sample in a study of response to subunit inactivated influenza vaccine. TCRdb re-analysed the RT-PCR reads in MiXCR, keeping a single row per CDR3 protein. The sample lists about 180,000 distinct CDR3 sequences, about a tenth seen once, with around 9.9% in the top ten. Here the sequenced sample was non-naive T cells sorted from PBMCs, taken on the day of vaccination. Receptor source: a man aged 45-60 years who received an inactivated influenza vaccine. Each CDR3 is given with its conserved first and last residue. Fields, in order: J gene, V gene, clone size, CDR3 length, D gene, CDR3 protein, CDR3 DNA. D genes are given only for firm matches. The listing skips clone size in some rows; elsewhere it reads once, few, many or a size class.

j_gene: TRBJ2-3
v_gene: TRBV2
abundance: .
len: 13
d_gene: .
CDR3aa: CASIRQSTDTQYF
CDR3nt: TGTGCCAGCATCCGGCAGAGCACAGATACGCAGTATTTT

j_gene: TRBJ1-6
v_gene: TRBV4-3
abundance: .
len: 16
d_gene: .
CDR3aa: CASSQDSQSVGSPLHF
CDR3nt: TGCGCCAGCAGCCAAGATTCCCAGAGCGTGGGTTCACCCCTCCACTTT

j_gene: TRBJ2-7
v_gene: TRBV30
abundance: few
len: 13
d_gene: .
CDR3aa: CAWSVLPGYEQYF
CDR3nt: TGTGCCTGGAGTGTACTCCCCGGGTACGAGCAGTACTTC

j_gene: TRBJ2-2
v_gene: TRBV24-1
abundance: .
len: 22
d_gene: .
CDR3aa: CATSDLQILPDPGEVDTGELFF
CDR3nt: TGTGCCACCAGTGATTTGCAAATACTCCCCGACCCGGGAGAGGTTGACACCGGGGAGCTGTTTTTT

j_gene: TRBJ2-5
v_gene: TRBV29-1
abundance: many
len: 14
d_gene: .
CDR3aa: CSARPGGAGETQYF
CDR3nt: TGCAGCGCCCGACCTGGGGGGGCTGGAGAGACCCAGTACTTC

j_gene: TRBJ2-5
v_gene: TRBV5-1
abundance: few
len: 15
d_gene: TRBD1
CDR3aa: CASSTRQGAGETQYF
CDR3nt: TGCGCCAGCAGCACGAGACAGGGGGCCGGGGAGACCCAGTACTTC

j_gene: TRBJ1-2
v_gene: TRBV6-6
abundance: .
len: 11
d_gene: .
CDR3aa: CASGQYYGYTF
CDR3nt: TGTGCCAGCGGTCAGTACTATGGCTACACCTTC

j_gene: TRBJ2-1
v_gene: TRBV21-1
abundance: .
len: 15
d_gene: .
CDR3aa: CASSKASSGGNEQFF
CDR3nt: TGTGCCAGCAGCAAAGCGTCTAGCGGGGGAAATGAGCAGTTCTTC

j_gene: TRBJ2-7
v_gene: TRBV6-5
abundance: few
len: 19
d_gene: TRBD1
CDR3aa: CASSYSPPSGTGGLYEQYF
CDR3nt: TGTGCCAGCAGTTACTCTCCCCCATCCGGGACAGGGGGCCTGTACGAGCAGTACTTC

j_gene: TRBJ2-1
v_gene: TRBV28
abundance: many
len: 17
d_gene: .
CDR3aa: CASSVAGRRGSLNEQFF
CDR3nt: TGTGCCAGCAGTGTCGCGGGTCGTAGGGGTTCCCTCAATGAGCAGTTCTTC

j_gene: TRBJ1-2
v_gene: TRBV28
abundance: few
len: 16
d_gene: TRBD1
CDR3aa: CASGFTGTAYNYGYTF
CDR3nt: TGTGCCAGCGGATTTACCGGGACAGCTTATAACTATGGCTACACCTTC

j_gene: TRBJ2-7
v_gene: TRBV7-2
abundance: many
len: 15
d_gene: .
CDR3aa: CASSLRLTDRYEQYF
CDR3nt: TGTGCCAGCAGCTTACGTCTGACGGACCGGTACGAGCAGTACTTC

j_gene: TRBJ2-7
v_gene: TRBV10-3
abundance: few
len: 17
d_gene: .
CDR3aa: CAIREEVSGGAMGEQYF
CDR3nt: TGTGCCATCAGGGAGGAGGTTAGCGGAGGGGCTATGGGCGAGCAGTACTTC

j_gene: TRBJ2-2
v_gene: TRBV3-1
abundance: many
len: 16
d_gene: TRBD2
CDR3aa: CASSQVLRGITGELFF
CDR3nt: TGTGCCAGCAGCCAGGTTTTGCGGGGGATCACCGGGGAGCTGTTTTTT

j_gene: TRBJ2-2
v_gene: TRBV7-3
abundance: many
len: 13
d_gene: .
CDR3aa: CASSPRNTGELFF
CDR3nt: TGTGCCAGCAGCCCCCGAAACACCGGGGAGCTGTTTTTT

j_gene: TRBJ2-1
v_gene: TRBV5-1
abundance: many
len: 15
d_gene: .
CDR3aa: CASSMTPPGYNEQFF
CDR3nt: TGCGCCAGCAGCATGACACCGCCGGGGTACAATGAGCAGTTCTTC

j_gene: TRBJ2-2
v_gene: TRBV20-1
abundance: .
len: 16
d_gene: .
CDR3aa: CSARLRDRANTGELFF
CDR3nt: TGCAGTGCTAGACTCCGGGACCGCGCGAACACCGGGGAGCTGTTTTTT

j_gene: TRBJ1-6
v_gene: TRBV10-3
abundance: many
len: 13
d_gene: .
CDR3aa: CATLGDRDSPLHF
CDR3nt: TGTGCCACATTGGGGGACCGCGATTCACCCCTCCACTTT

j_gene: TRBJ1-1
v_gene: TRBV11-2
abundance: few
len: 15
d_gene: TRBD1
CDR3aa: CASSLEPGGGTEAFF
CDR3nt: TGTGCCAGCAGCTTAGAACCAGGGGGCGGCACTGAAGCTTTCTTT

j_gene: TRBJ2-2
v_gene: TRBV5-6
abundance: .
len: 16
d_gene: TRBD2
CDR3aa: CASSPLAGGGTGELFF
CDR3nt: TGTGCCAGCAGCCCACTAGCGGGAGGAGGCACCGGGGAGCTGTTTTTT

j_gene: TRBJ1-2
v_gene: TRBV7-2
abundance: few
len: 13
d_gene: TRBD1
CDR3aa: CASSFGDRGGYTF
CDR3nt: TGTGCCAGCAGCTTTGGGGACAGGGGTGGCTACACCTTC

j_gene: TRBJ2-1
v_gene: TRBV6-1
abundance: .
len: 15
d_gene: TRBD2
CDR3aa: CASSVGLEVQNEQFF
CDR3nt: TGTGCCAGCAGCGTAGGACTAGAAGTTCAGAATGAGCAGTTCTTC

j_gene: TRBJ2-1
v_gene: TRBV29-1
abundance: many
len: 14
d_gene: .
CDR3aa: CSVGWGLGYNEQFF
CDR3nt: TGCAGTGTGGGTTGGGGATTAGGCTACAATGAGCAGTTCTTC

j_gene: TRBJ2-4
v_gene: TRBV7-9
abundance: few
len: 13
d_gene: .
CDR3aa: CASSLSPSNIQYF
CDR3nt: TGTGCCAGCAGCTTAAGCCCCAGTAACATTCAGTACTTC

j_gene: TRBJ2-5
v_gene: TRBV6-1
abundance: .
len: 16
d_gene: TRBD2
CDR3aa: CASRHSSGGNQETQYF
CDR3nt: TGTGCCAGCAGGCATTCTTCCGGGGGGAACCAAGAGACCCAGTACTTC

j_gene: TRBJ2-3
v_gene: TRBV3-1
abundance: .
len: 15
d_gene: .
CDR3aa: CASSRQPGLGDTQYF
CDR3nt: TGTGCCAGCAGCCGACAGCCGGGCCTGGGGGATACGCAGTATTTT

j_gene: TRBJ1-5
v_gene: TRBV2
abundance: few
len: 14
d_gene: .
CDR3aa: CASSMSQGGQPQHF
CDR3nt: TGTGCCAGCAGTATGTCACAGGGAGGCCAGCCCCAGCATTTT

j_gene: TRBJ2-1
v_gene: TRBV20-1
abundance: .
len: 15
d_gene: .
CDR3aa: CSAPPLGQAHNEQFF
CDR3nt: TGCAGTGCCCCCCCTCTGGGACAAGCGCACAATGAGCAGTTCTTC

j_gene: TRBJ2-1
v_gene: TRBV15
abundance: few
len: 15
d_gene: TRBD2
CDR3aa: CATSRAGTKGNEQFF
CDR3nt: TGTGCCACCAGCAGAGCCGGGACTAAAGGTAATGAGCAGTTCTTC

j_gene: TRBJ2-3
v_gene: TRBV28
abundance: few
len: 16
d_gene: .
CDR3aa: CASSFVELSSTDTQYF
CDR3nt: TGTGCCAGCAGTTTTGTGGAGCTTTCTAGCACAGATACGCAGTATTTT

j_gene: TRBJ1-4
v_gene: TRBV2
abundance: few
len: 14
d_gene: .
CDR3aa: CASSVGGAGEKLFF
CDR3nt: TGTGCCAGCAGTGTGGGGGGCGCGGGTGAAAAACTGTTTTTT

j_gene: TRBJ2-1
v_gene: TRBV27
abundance: few
len: 14
d_gene: TRBD2
CDR3aa: CASSGTSAYNEQFF
CDR3nt: TGTGCCAGCTCCGGGACTAGCGCCTACAATGAGCAGTTCTTC

j_gene: TRBJ1-2
v_gene: TRBV11-2
abundance: many
len: 16
d_gene: TRBD1
CDR3aa: CASSRNVDRVSYGYTF
CDR3nt: TGTGCCAGCAGCCGGAACGTGGACAGGGTATCCTATGGCTACACCTTC

j_gene: TRBJ2-7
v_gene: TRBV28
abundance: many
len: 13
d_gene: .
CDR3aa: CASSSTPTYEQYF
CDR3nt: TGTGCCAGCAGTTCCACCCCAACCTACGAGCAGTACTTC

j_gene: TRBJ2-2
v_gene: TRBV6-2/TRBV6-3
abundance: few
len: 15
d_gene: .
CDR3aa: CASSYHSGLTGELFF
CDR3nt: TGTGCCAGCAGTTATCATAGCGGCCTCACCGGGGAGCTGTTTTTT

j_gene: TRBJ2-3
v_gene: TRBV10-3
abundance: .
len: 15
d_gene: TRBD2
CDR3aa: CAIRSSAGATDTQYF
CDR3nt: TGTGCCATCAGATCTTCGGCGGGAGCCACAGATACGCAGTATTTT

j_gene: TRBJ2-3
v_gene: TRBV3-1
abundance: few
len: 17
d_gene: .
CDR3aa: CASSHLAWLGSTDTQYF
CDR3nt: TGTGCCAGCAGCCATCTAGCATGGTTGGGAAGCACAGATACGCAGTATTTT

j_gene: TRBJ2-5
v_gene: TRBV11-2
abundance: .
len: 15
d_gene: .
CDR3aa: CASSHLRGGGETQYF
CDR3nt: TGTGCCAGCAGCCATTTGAGAGGTGGCGGGGAGACCCAGTACTTC

j_gene: TRBJ1-2
v_gene: TRBV5-6
abundance: few
len: 14
d_gene: .
CDR3aa: CASSPDMRTDGYTF
CDR3nt: TGTGCCAGCAGCCCGGACATGCGTACGGATGGCTACACCTTC

j_gene: TRBJ2-2
v_gene: TRBV20-1
abundance: .
len: 16
d_gene: .
CDR3aa: CSARQRNRGNTGELFF
CDR3nt: TGCAGTGCTAGACAGCGTAATAGGGGGAATACCGGGGAGCTGTTTTTT

j_gene: TRBJ2-1
v_gene: TRBV5-1
abundance: many
len: 15
d_gene: TRBD2
CDR3aa: CASSLGLATVNEQFF
CDR3nt: TGCGCCAGCAGCCTAGGACTAGCGACTGTCAATGAGCAGTTCTTC

j_gene: TRBJ1-5
v_gene: TRBV12-3/TRBV12-4
abundance: .
len: 14
d_gene: .
CDR3aa: CASRPTGFNQPQHF
CDR3nt: TGTGCCAGCAGACCTACAGGGTTCAATCAGCCCCAGCATTTT

j_gene: TRBJ2-6
v_gene: TRBV27
abundance: few
len: 16
d_gene: TRBD1
CDR3aa: CASSPGQGTGANVLTF
CDR3nt: TGTGCCAGCAGTCCCGGACAGGGGACTGGGGCCAACGTCCTGACTTTC

j_gene: TRBJ2-3
v_gene: TRBV12-3/TRBV12-4
abundance: few
len: 17
d_gene: .
CDR3aa: CASSLSFGGSGTDTQYF
CDR3nt: TGTGCCAGCAGTTTATCGTTCGGGGGCTCGGGCACAGATACGCAGTATTTT

j_gene: TRBJ2-2
v_gene: TRBV28
abundance: once
len: 15
d_gene: TRBD2
CDR3aa: CASGLGGMNTGELFF
CDR3nt: TGTGCCAGCGGTTTGGGAGGGATGAACACCGGGGAGCTGTTTTTT

j_gene: TRBJ1-5
v_gene: TRBV20-1
abundance: many
len: 17
d_gene: TRBD1
CDR3aa: CSAPTGGGTRSNQPQHF
CDR3nt: TGCAGTGCCCCGACAGGGGGCGGAACTCGTAGCAATCAGCCCCAGCATTTT

j_gene: TRBJ2-5
v_gene: TRBV20-1
abundance: few
len: 14
d_gene: TRBD2
CDR3aa: CSATGTSDQETQYF
CDR3nt: TGCAGTGCTACCGGGACTAGCGACCAAGAGACCCAGTACTTC

j_gene: TRBJ2-1
v_gene: TRBV9
abundance: many
len: 16
d_gene: TRBD2
CDR3aa: CASSVVIAGGNNEQFF
CDR3nt: TGTGCCAGCAGCGTAGTAATAGCGGGGGGAAACAATGAGCAGTTCTTC

j_gene: TRBJ1-1
v_gene: TRBV18
abundance: .
len: 16
d_gene: TRBD1
CDR3aa: CASSPQGAWVNTEAFF
CDR3nt: TGTGCCAGCTCACCACAGGGGGCTTGGGTGAACACTGAAGCTTTCTTT

j_gene: TRBJ2-4
v_gene: TRBV12-3/TRBV12-4
abundance: many
len: 12
d_gene: .
CDR3aa: CASWQGGGIQYF
CDR3nt: TGTGCCAGCTGGCAGGGTGGTGGAATTCAGTACTTC

j_gene: TRBJ1-4
v_gene: TRBV15
abundance: few
len: 18
d_gene: .
CDR3aa: CATSRDRGGSRDNEKLFF
CDR3nt: TGTGCCACCAGCAGAGATCGGGGCGGAAGTCGGGACAATGAAAAACTGTTTTTT

j_gene: TRBJ2-5
v_gene: TRBV5-5
abundance: few
len: 14
d_gene: TRBD1
CDR3aa: CASNNRGLGETQYF
CDR3nt: TGTGCCAGCAACAACAGGGGGCTGGGGGAGACCCAGTACTTC